These 3 T cell receptor beta chains share one sample of origin, sequenced in a study of blood T cell repertoires in COVID-19. Data came from immunoSEQ multiplex PCR; TCRdb stores just in-frame clones and leaves some out. The sample lists 150,000 to 200,000 clones; about 88% were seen once. Sequencing was performed on PBMCs or T cells enriched from blood (not recorded which). These receptors were obtained from a woman between 40 and 55 years old in a cohort exposed to, infected with or recovered from COVID-19 (not recorded which).

The rearrangement joins TRBV7-2 to TRBJ2-7; a weak D match, TRBD2 (5 bases). The V end lost 5 bases, the J end lost 7 bases, and 18 bases lay between the germline ends. The CDR3 runs to 14 residues. Germline CDR1 reads SGHTA; CDR2 reads FQGNSA. The CDR3 here is CASSLPGSRREQYF. In DNA, the CDR3 is TGTGCCAGCAGCCTCCCTGGGAGTAGGAGGGAGCAGTACTTC.

This clone was found once. The rearrangement uses TRBV10-1 and TRBJ2-1; no reliable D call. CDR3 length: 14 amino acids. The germline V gene encodes CDR1 WNHNN and CDR2 SYGVQD (reference sequence). V lost 6 bases and J 1 base, leaving 10 bases between the germline ends. CDR3 nucleotides: TGCGCCAGCAGCTTGACTGCATCCTACAATGAGCAGTTCTTC. Its translation: CASSLTASYNEQFF.

The CDR3 reads CSVEGDWGLKDEQFF. The CDR3 DNA reads as TGCAGCGTTGAAGGGGATTGGGGCTTGAAGGATGAGCAGTTCTTC. The J gene is TRBJ2-1, the V gene TRBV29-1; TRBD1 is a possible D gene (5 bases). V gave up 1 base and J gave up 8 bases, with 18 bases separating them. This CDR3 contains 15 residues. Germline lookup yields CDR1 SQVTM and CDR2 ANQGSEA.